This T cell receptor (beta chain) was sequenced during a study of a mutant IDH1 vaccine in newly diagnosed glioma. Libraries were prepared by immunoSEQ multiplex PCR; TCRdb keeps only in-frame clonotypes and omits some of them. The sample carries about 88,000 clones, roughly 87% recorded once. Stated time point: baseline, week 1 (first vaccination visit). Noted treatment: pre-vaccination baseline after standard-of-care therapy. The ends were cut back, 3 bases at V and 3 bases at J, with 0 bases in the middle. This CDR3 has 11 residues. Germline V lookup: CDR1 MGHRA, CDR2 YSYEKL. This receptor was identified in a man in his forties or fifties with glioma. Some clones in this sample may be carry-over from other donors' samples. The genes are TRBV4-1 and TRBJ2-1; D not certain. The source material was PBMCs, sampled from a glioma patient treated with radiotherapy, temozolomide or both. The CDR3 is CASSHYNEQFF. For the CDR3, the DNA is TGCGCCAGCAGCCACTACAATGAGCAGTTCTTC.